One and the same sample provided the 23 T cell receptor beta chains below, sequenced in a study of T cell repertoires in cytomegalovirus infection. TCRdb re-called the reads through MiXCR, storing one row per CDR3 protein. This table holds about 110,000 distinct CDR3 sequences, over 40% found once. Their cognate antigens are unknown. Sequencing used CD8+ T cells from cultured PBMCs, obtained from culture after CMV antigen stimulation. The receptors originated from a human donor in good health (CMV status not recorded). Some clones in this sample may be carry-over from other donors' samples.

The CDR3 coding sequence is TGTGCCAGCAGCTTGGGACTAGCGGGTGGCAATGAGCAGTTCTTC. It translates to CASSLGLAGGNEQFF. The chain employs TRBV7-9 and TRBJ2-1, with 12 bases identical to TRBD2. The CDR3 runs 15 residues. Germline trimming cut 3 bases from V and 6 bases from J; bases unmatched to any gene: 3. CDR1 is SEHNR, CDR2 FQNEAQ, per germline (reference sequence).

The sample holds a few counts of this clonotype. The chain is built from TRBV7-6 and TRBJ1-1; 7 bases align to TRBD1. This CDR3 contains 15 residues. V shed 10 bases and J 4 bases; nucleotides not matched to a gene: 15. Per the germline V gene, CDR1 is SGHVS and CDR2 is FNYEAQ. CDR3 sequence: CATEQGNGLGTEAFF. The CDR3 coding sequence is TGTGCCACCGAACAGGGGAACGGCCTCGGCACTGAAGCTTTCTTT.

The V call is TRBV19, the J call TRBJ2-1; TRBD1 aligns across 9 bases. This CDR3 spans 15 amino acids. V lost 5 bases, J lost 3 bases, and 5 bases stayed unmatched. Germline values: CDR1 LNHDA, CDR2 SQIVND (reference sequence). In DNA form, the CDR3 reads TGTGCCAGTAGTCAAGGACAGGGGCTCTACAATGAGCAGTTCTTC. It codes for CASSQGQGLYNEQFF.

CDR3 loop: CASSPPGGGEAFF. The CDR3 DNA follows: TGCGCCAGCAGCCCACCAGGGGGGGGTGAAGCTTTCTTT. The rearrangement uses TRBV4-1 and TRBJ1-1, with TRBD1 identical over 7 bases. Germline lookup yields CDR1 MGHRA and CDR2 YSYEKL. V lost 4 bases and J lost 7; bases outside the gene matches: 6. The CDR3 sequence is 13 residues long.

This clonotype has only a few counts. The V gene is TRBV2, the J gene TRBJ2-3; no reliable D call. From germline, CDR1 is SNHLY and CDR2 FYNNEI. Trimming took 3 bases from V and 7 from J, leaving 11 bases between them. CDR3 length equals 13 residues. CDR3 coding DNA: TGTGCCAGCAGTGATGGTCTAAACCATACGCAGTATTTT. This sequence encodes CASSDGLNHTQYF.

This rearrangement joins TRBV29-1 to TRBJ2-5, with D uncertain. Trimming removed 0 bases from V and 1 base from J, with 12 bases in between. This CDR3 has 15 amino acids. Germline CDR1 reads SQVTM; CDR2 reads ANQGSEA. This chain's CDR3 is CSVEDGSGFQETQYF. The CDR3 coding sequence is TGCAGCGTTGAAGATGGGTCAGGCTTCCAAGAGACCCAGTACTTC. The whole variable domain, remainder taken from reference TRBV29-1 and TRBJ2-5, is SAVISQKPSRDICQRGTSLTIQCQVDSQVTMMFWYRQQPGQSLTLIATANQGSEATYESGFVIDKFPISRPNLTFSTLTVSNMSPEDSSIYLCSVEDGSGFQETQYFGPGTRLLVL.

There are a few counts of this clonotype. CDR3 in DNA: TGTGCCAGCAGATTACGACAGGGGATATATTACGAGCAGTACTTC. Its protein is CASRLRQGIYYEQYF. The V gene is TRBV27, the J gene TRBJ2-7, with 8 bases identical to TRBD1. The junction had 11 bases not matched to a gene; V was cut back by 6 bases and J by 4 bases. Germline V gives CDR1 MNHEY, CDR2 SMNVEV (reference sequence). This CDR3 contains 15 residues.

This chain connects TRBV7-6 to TRBJ1-4; 8 nucleotides line up with TRBD1. J was trimmed by 2 bases and V by 2 bases; bases with no gene match: 1. The germline gives CDR1 SGHVS, CDR2 FNYEAQ. This CDR3 has 15 amino acids. CDR3 sequence reads: CASSLTGGTNEKLFF. CDR3 sequence (DNA): TGTGCCAGCAGCTTAACAGGGGGGACTAATGAAAAACTGTTTTTT.

This clonotype was observed a handful of times. The chain carries TRBV7-8 and TRBJ1-6; D uncertain. This CDR3 comprises 13 residues. V was cut by 7 bases and J by 12 bases, with 16 bases left in between. The V gene's germline CDR1 is SGHVS and CDR2 FQNEAQ. The chain's CDR3 is CASNPSGFRPLHF. The DNA of the CDR3 is TGTGCCAGCAACCCAAGCGGCTTCAGACCCCTCCACTTT. Full variable domain (missing parts from reference TRBV7-8 and TRBJ1-6): GAGVSQSPRYKVAKRGQDVALRCDPISGHVSLFWYQQALGQGPEFLTYFQNEAQLDKSGLPSDRFFAERPEGSVSTLKIQRTQQEDSAVYLCASNPSGFRPLHFGNGTRLTVT.

The V call is TRBV12-3 or TRBV12-4, the J call TRBJ2-1, with 8 bases aligning to TRBD1. The V and J ends lost 7 bases and 2 bases, in that order; junction bases with no gene match: 4. The CDR3 consists of 14 residues. The CDR3 DNA reads as TGTGCCAGCAACCCAGGGGGCGCCTACAATGAGCAGTTCTTC. This codes for CASNPGGAYNEQFF.

V usage is TRBV10-3 and J usage is TRBJ1-4, with no clear D. V was pared by 2 bases and J by 7 bases, with 11 bases between. Germline assignment: CDR1 ENHRY and CDR2 SYGVKD. The CDR3 runs to 14 residues. CDR3 sequence reads: CAISEERFPEKLFF. The DNA of the CDR3 is TGTGCCATCAGTGAGGAACGGTTCCCTGAAAAACTGTTTTTT.

This clonotype showed up many times. The gene calls are TRBV12-3 or TRBV12-4 and TRBJ1-1; D may be TRBD1 (5 bases). The CDR3 has 14 residues. Trimming shortened V by 8 bases and J by 4 bases, and 17 bases separated the two germline ends. CDR3 DNA sequence: TGTGCCAGCCATCCGAGGCGGGGGATCACTGAAGCTTTCTTT. Protein sequence: CASHPRRGITEAFF.

The genes are TRBV14 and TRBJ2-3; D gene uncertain. The CDR3 length is 13 residues. Trimming removed 4 bases from V and 1 base from J, with 6 bases in between. CDR1 is SGHDN and CDR2 is FVKESK in the germline V gene. This CDR3 reads CASSLHGTDTQYF. The CDR3 DNA follows: TGTGCCAGCAGCCTCCATGGCACAGATACGCAGTATTTT.

This clonotype was found a few times. The rearrangement uses TRBV6-5 and TRBJ2-3; D may correspond to TRBD1 or TRBD2 (6 bases each). Germline loops: CDR1 MNHEY, CDR2 SVGAGI. V was shortened by 9 bases and J by 1 base, with 14 bases between the two germline ends. The CDR3 runs 14 residues. CDR3 loop: CASSPRGGTDTQYF. CDR3 DNA sequence: TGTGCCAGTTCCCCTAGGGGGGGCACAGATACGCAGTATTTT.

The V call is TRBV7-4, the J call TRBJ1-2, with a weak D call TRBD1 (6 bases). With 6 bases removed from V and 8 bases from J, the gap between germline ends came to 19 bases. Germline loops: CDR1 SGHVT, CDR2 SQSDAQ. CDR3 length: 14 residues. The CDR3 DNA reads as TGTGCCAGCAGTTCTACCGACAGGAGGGGAGGCTACACCTTC. It specifies CASSSTDRRGGYTF.

V and J are TRBV25-1 and TRBJ1-3; D ambiguous. In germline, CDR1 is MGHDK, CDR2 SYGVNS. The CDR3 is 14 amino acids. V lost 3 bases and J 0 bases, leaving 6 bases between the germline ends. This CDR3 is CASSDQSSGNTIYF. The CDR3 coding sequence is TGTGCCAGCAGTGATCAGAGCTCTGGAAACACCATATATTTT.

Here the CDR3 reads CASSAGYTEAFF. CDR3 DNA sequence: TGTGCCAGCAGCGCGGGTTACACTGAAGCTTTCTTT. This chain links TRBV5-5 with TRBJ1-1, with unresolved D. This CDR3 has 12 amino acids. Trimming removed 4 bases from V and 3 bases from J, with 7 bases in between. Germline-derived CDR1 and CDR2 are SGHKS and YYEKEE (reference sequence). Supplemented by reference TRBV5-5 and TRBJ1-1, the full variable domain reads DAGVTQSPTHLIKTRGQQVTLRCSPISGHKSVSWYQQVLGQGPQFIFQYYEKEERGRGNFPDRFSARQFPNYSSELNVNALLLGDSALYLCASSAGYTEAFFGQGTRLTVV.

The V call is TRBV19, the J call TRBJ1-5; D not resolved. The CDR3 length is 14 residues. V was trimmed by 8 bases and J by 2 bases, leaving 13 bases between them. In germline, CDR1 is LNHDA, CDR2 SQIVND (reference sequence). The CDR3 nucleotides are TGTGCCAGTTACTCAGGTGGGGGCAATCAGCCCCAGCATTTT. The encoded protein is CASYSGGGNQPQHF.

This clonotype was found a few times. The chain joins TRBV7-9 to TRBJ1-4; 8 nucleotides align to TRBD1. CDR3 length equals 14 residues. The junction had 5 bases not matched to a gene; V was cut back by 3 bases and J by 8 bases. The germline gives CDR1 SEHNR, CDR2 FQNEAQ (reference sequence). CDR3 sequence reads: CASSFDRGKEKLFF. As DNA, the CDR3 is TGTGCCAGCAGCTTTGACAGGGGAAAGGAAAAACTGTTTTTT.

The CDR3 loop reads CASSSTDTEAFF. CDR3 bases: TGTGCCAGCAGCTCGACAGATACTGAAGCTTTCTTT. The rearrangement joins TRBV7-6 to TRBJ1-1; weak D call: TRBD1 (5 bases). The CDR3 sequence is 12 residues long. The V end was cut by 4 bases, the J end by 5 bases, with 8 bases between. Germline V lookup: CDR1 SGHVS, CDR2 FNYEAQ. The whole variable domain, remainder taken from reference TRBV7-6 and TRBJ1-1, is GAGVSQSPRYKVTKRGQDVALRCDPISGHVSLYWYRQALGQGPEFLTYFNYEAQQDKSGLPNDRFSAERPEGSISTLTIQRTEQRDSAMYRCASSSTDTEAFFGQGTRLTVV.

The J gene is TRBJ2-5, the V gene TRBV27; 8 nucleotides line up with TRBD1. V lost 7 bases to trimming and J lost 3 bases; unmatched junction nucleotides: 13. Per germline, CDR1 MNHEY and CDR2 SMNVEV (reference sequence). The CDR3 sequence is 16 residues long. DNA for the CDR3: TGTGCCAGCACCAGGCTGGGGACAGGCGGAGAAGAGACCCAGTACTTC. Protein: CASTRLGTGGEETQYF.

This clonotype was found many times. CDR3 residues: CASRSGLLNTEAFF. In DNA, the CDR3 is TGTGCCAGCCGTTCAGGGCTTTTGAACACTGAAGCTTTCTTT. This rearrangement joins TRBV27 to TRBJ1-1; a possible D gene is TRBD1 (5 bases). Per the germline V gene, CDR1 is MNHEY and CDR2 is SMNVEV (reference sequence). The CDR3 totals 14 residues. V dropped 8 bases and J dropped 0 bases, with 13 bases sitting between them.

In its sample, this clonotype was seen a few times. The chain links TRBV7-9 to TRBJ2-3, with TRBD1 matching 7 bases. The trim removed 1 base at V and 4 bases at J, leaving 5 bases unmatched. Germline assignment: CDR1 SEHNR and CDR2 FQNEAQ (reference sequence). This CDR3 region has 15 residues. CDR3 sequence reads: CASSLEGASSDTQYF. CDR3 in DNA: TGTGCCAGCAGCTTAGAGGGGGCATCGTCAGATACGCAGTATTTT.